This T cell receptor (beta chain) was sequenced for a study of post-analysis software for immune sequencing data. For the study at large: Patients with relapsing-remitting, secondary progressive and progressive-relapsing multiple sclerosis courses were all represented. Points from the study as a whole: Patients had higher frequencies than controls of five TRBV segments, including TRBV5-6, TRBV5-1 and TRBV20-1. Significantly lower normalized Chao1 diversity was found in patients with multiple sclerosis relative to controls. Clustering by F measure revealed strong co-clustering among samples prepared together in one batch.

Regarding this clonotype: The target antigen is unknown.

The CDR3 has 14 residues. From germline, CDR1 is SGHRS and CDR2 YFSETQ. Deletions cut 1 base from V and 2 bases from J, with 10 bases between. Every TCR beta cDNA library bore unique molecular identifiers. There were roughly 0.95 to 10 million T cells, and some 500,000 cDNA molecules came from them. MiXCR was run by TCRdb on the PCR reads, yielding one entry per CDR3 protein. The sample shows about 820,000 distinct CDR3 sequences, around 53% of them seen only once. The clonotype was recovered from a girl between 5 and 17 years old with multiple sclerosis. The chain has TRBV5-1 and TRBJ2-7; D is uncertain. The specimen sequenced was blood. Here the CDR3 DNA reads TGCGCCAGCAGCTTGTCCAGGACCACCTACGAGCAGTACTTC. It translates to CASSLSRTTYEQYF.